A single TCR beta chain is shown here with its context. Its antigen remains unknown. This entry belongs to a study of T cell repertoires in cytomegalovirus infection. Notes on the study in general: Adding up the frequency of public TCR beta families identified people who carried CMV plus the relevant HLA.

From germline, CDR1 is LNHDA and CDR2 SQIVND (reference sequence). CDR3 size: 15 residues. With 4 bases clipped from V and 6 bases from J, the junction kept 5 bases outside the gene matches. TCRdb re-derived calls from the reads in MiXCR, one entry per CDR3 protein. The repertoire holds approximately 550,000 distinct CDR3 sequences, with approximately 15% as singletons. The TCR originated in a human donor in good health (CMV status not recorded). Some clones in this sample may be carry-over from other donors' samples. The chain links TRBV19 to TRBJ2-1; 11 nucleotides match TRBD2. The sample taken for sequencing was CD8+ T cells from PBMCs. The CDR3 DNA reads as TGTGCCAGTAGTACGGGACTAGCGGTAGGCAATGAGCAGTTCTTC. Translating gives CASSTGLAVGNEQFF.